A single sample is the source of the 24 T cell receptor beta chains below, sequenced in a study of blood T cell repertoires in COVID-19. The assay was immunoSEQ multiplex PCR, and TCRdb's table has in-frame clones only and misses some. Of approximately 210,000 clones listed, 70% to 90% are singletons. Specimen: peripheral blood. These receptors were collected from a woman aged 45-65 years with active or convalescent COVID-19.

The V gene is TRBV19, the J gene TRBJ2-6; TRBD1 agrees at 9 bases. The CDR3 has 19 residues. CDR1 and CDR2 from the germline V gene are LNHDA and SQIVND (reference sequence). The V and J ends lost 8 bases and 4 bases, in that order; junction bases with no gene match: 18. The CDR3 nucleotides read TGTGCCAGTTCTACGGGTAGTACAGGGGGCTACTCGGGGGCCAACGTCCTGACTTTC. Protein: CASSTGSTGGYSGANVLTF.

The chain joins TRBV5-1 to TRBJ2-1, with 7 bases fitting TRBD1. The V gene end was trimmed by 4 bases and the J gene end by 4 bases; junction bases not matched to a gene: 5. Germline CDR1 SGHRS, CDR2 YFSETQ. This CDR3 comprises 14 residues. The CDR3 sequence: CASSRDSAYNEQFF. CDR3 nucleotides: TGCGCCAGCAGCAGGGACAGTGCGTACAATGAGCAGTTCTTC.

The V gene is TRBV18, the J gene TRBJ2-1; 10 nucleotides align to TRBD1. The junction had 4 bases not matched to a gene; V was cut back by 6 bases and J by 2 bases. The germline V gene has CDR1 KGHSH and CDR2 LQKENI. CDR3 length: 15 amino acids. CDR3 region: CASSWTGGTYNEQFF. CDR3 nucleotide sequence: TGTGCCAGCTCCTGGACAGGGGGAACCTACAATGAGCAGTTCTTC.

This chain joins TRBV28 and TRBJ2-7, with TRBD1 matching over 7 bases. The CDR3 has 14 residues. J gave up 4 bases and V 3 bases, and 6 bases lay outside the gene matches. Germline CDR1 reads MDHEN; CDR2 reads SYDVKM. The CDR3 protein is CASSFPGTDYEQYF. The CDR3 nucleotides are TGTGCCAGCAGTTTCCCCGGGACAGATTACGAGCAGTACTTC.

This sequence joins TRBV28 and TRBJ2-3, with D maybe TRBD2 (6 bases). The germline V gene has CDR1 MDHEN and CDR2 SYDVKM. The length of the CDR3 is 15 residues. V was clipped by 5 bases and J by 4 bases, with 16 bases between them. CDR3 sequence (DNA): TGTGCCAGCAGTGGACCCGGGAGTTTGGCAGATACGCAGTATTTT. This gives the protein CASSGPGSLADTQYF.

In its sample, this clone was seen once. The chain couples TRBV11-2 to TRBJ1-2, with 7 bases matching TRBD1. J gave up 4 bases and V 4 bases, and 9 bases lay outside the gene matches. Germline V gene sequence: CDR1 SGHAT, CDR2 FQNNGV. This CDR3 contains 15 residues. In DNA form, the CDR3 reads TGTGCCAGCAGCTCACACGAAGGGGGCTCCTATGGCTACACCTTC. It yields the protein CASSSHEGGSYGYTF.

Here the CDR3 reads CASSLDWTTPNEQFF. DNA for the CDR3: TGCGCCAGCAGCTTGGACTGGACTACTCCCAATGAGCAGTTCTTC. This chain links TRBV5-1 with TRBJ2-1, with D possibly matching TRBD2 (6 bases). The CDR3 sequence is 15 residues long. Deletions cut 0 bases from V and 6 bases from J, with 13 bases between. Per the germline V gene, CDR1 is SGHRS and CDR2 is YFSETQ.

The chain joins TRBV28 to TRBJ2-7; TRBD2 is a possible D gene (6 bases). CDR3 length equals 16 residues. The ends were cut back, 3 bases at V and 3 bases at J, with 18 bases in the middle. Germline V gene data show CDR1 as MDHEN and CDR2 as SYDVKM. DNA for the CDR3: TGTGCCAGCAGTTTCGATTGGGCGGGAAGAAGCTACGAGCAGTACTTC. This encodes CASSFDWAGRSYEQYF.

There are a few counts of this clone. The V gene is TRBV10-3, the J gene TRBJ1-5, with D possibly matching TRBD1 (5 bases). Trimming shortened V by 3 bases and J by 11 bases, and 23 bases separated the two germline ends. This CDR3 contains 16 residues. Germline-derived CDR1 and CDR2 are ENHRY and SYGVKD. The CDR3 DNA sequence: TGTGCCATCAGTGACGACAAGCAGGGAGGGGCCTTGGCCCAGCATTTT. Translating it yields CAISDDKQGGALAQHF.

Here the CDR3 DNA reads TGCAGCGTTGCTCTATGGACAGGGGTCTACGAGCAGTACTTC. Translated, it gives CSVALWTGVYEQYF. This sequence joins TRBV29-1 and TRBJ2-7; TRBD1 matches at 9 bases. The trim removed 4 bases at V and 3 bases at J, leaving 7 bases unmatched. In germline, CDR1 is SQVTM, CDR2 ANQGSEA. This CDR3 has 14 residues.

CDR3 bases: TGTGCCAGCAGCTTAGTTGGGGGGGACATTCAGTACTTC. The encoded protein is CASSLVGGDIQYF. The genes are TRBV7-9 and TRBJ2-4; 7 nucleotides match TRBD2. The CDR3 is 13 residues long. V lost 1 base to trimming and J lost 8 bases; unmatched junction nucleotides: 2. The germline V gene has CDR1 SEHNR and CDR2 FQNEAQ (reference sequence).

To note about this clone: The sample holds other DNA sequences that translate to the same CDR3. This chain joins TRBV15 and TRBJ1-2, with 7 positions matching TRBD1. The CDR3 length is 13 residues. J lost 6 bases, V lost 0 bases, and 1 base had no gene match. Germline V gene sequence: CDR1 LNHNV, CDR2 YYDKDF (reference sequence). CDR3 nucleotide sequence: TGTGCCACCAGCAGAGAAACAGGGGATGGCTACACCTTC. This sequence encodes CATSRETGDGYTF.

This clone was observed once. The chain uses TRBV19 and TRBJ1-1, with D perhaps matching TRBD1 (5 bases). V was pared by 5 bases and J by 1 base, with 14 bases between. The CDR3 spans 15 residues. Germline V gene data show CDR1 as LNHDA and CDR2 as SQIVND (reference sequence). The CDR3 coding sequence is TGTGCCAGTAGTCCTCTTAACAGGCCGAACACTGAAGCTTTCTTT. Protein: CASSPLNRPNTEAFF.

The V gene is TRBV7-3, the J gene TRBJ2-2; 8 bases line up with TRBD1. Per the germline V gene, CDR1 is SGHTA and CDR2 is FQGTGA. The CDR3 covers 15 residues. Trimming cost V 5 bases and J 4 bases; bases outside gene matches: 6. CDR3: CASSIGTGFTGELFF. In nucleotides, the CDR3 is TGTGCCAGCAGCATTGGGACAGGCTTCACCGGGGAGCTGTTTTTT.

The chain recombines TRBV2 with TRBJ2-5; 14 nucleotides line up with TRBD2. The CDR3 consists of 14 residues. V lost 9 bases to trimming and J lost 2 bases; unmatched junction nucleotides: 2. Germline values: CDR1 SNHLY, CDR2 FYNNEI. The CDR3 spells CARGLAGVQETQYF. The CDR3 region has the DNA TGTGCCAGGGGACTAGCGGGAGTGCAAGAGACCCAGTACTTC.

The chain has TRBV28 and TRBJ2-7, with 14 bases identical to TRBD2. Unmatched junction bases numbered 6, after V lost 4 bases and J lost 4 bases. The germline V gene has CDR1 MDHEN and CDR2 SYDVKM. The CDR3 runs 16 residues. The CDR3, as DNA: TGTGCCAGCAGTTCCCCGGGACTAGCGGGGGTATACGAGCAGTACGTC. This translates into CASSSPGLAGVYEQYV.

CDR3 amino acids: CASSRGQGSYEQYF. CDR3 DNA sequence: TGCGCCAGCAGCCGAGGACAGGGGAGCTACGAGCAGTACTTC. The chain uses TRBV5-1 and TRBJ2-7, with 9 bases lining up with TRBD1. The CDR3 totals 14 residues. V shed 4 bases and J 3 bases; nucleotides not matched to a gene: 5. CDR1 and CDR2 (germline): SGHRS, YFSETQ.

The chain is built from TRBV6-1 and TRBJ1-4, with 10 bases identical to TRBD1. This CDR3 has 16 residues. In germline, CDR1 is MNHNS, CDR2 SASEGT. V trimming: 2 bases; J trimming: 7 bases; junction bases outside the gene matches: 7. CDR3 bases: TGTGCCAGCAGTGAATTCTACGGACAGGGGGTTGAAAAACTGTTTTTT. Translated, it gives CASSEFYGQGVEKLFF.

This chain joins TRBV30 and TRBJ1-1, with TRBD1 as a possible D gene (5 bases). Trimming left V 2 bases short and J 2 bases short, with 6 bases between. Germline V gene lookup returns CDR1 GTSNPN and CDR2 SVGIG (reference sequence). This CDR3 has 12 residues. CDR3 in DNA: TGTGCCTGGAGTAGGACAAACACTGAAGCTTTCTTT. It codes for CAWSRTNTEAFF.

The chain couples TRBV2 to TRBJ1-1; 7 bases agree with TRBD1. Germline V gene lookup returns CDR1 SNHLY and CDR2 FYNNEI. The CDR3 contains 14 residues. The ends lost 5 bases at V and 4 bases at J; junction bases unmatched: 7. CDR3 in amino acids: CASSFTRGSTEAFF. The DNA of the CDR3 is TGTGCCAGCAGTTTCACCAGGGGGAGCACTGAAGCTTTCTTT. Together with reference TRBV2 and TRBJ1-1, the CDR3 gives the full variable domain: EPEVTQTPSHQVTQMGQEVILRCVPISNHLYFYWYRQILGQKVEFLVSFYNNEISEKSEIFDDQFSVERPDGSNFTLKIRSTKLEDSAMYFCASSFTRGSTEAFFGQGTRLTVV.

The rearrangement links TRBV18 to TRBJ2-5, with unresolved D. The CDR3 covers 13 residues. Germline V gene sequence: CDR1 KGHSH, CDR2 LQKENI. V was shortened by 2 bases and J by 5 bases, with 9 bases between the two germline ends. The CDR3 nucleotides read TGTGCCAGCTCACCATTAGATTTCGAGACCCAGTACTTC. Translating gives CASSPLDFETQYF.

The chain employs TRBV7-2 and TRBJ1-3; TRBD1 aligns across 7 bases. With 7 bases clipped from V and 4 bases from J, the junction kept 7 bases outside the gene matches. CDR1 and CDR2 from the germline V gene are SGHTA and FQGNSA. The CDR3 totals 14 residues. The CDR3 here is CASKMGQSGNTIYF. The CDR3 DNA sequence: TGTGCCAGCAAAATGGGACAGTCAGGAAACACCATATATTTT.

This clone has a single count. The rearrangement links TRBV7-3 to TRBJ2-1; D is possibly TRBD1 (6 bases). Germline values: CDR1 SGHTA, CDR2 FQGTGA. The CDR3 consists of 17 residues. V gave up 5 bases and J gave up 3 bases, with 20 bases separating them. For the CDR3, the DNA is TGTGCCAGCAGCCCCCACCCTTACAGGGTTAACTACAATGAGCAGTTCTTC. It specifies CASSPHPYRVNYNEQFF. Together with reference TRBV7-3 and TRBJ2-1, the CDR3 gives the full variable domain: GAGVSQTPSNKVTEKGKYVELRCDPISGHTALYWYRQSLGQGPEFLIYFQGTGAADDSGLPNDRFFAVRPEGSVSTLKIQRTERGDSAVYLCASSPHPYRVNYNEQFFGPGTRLTVL.

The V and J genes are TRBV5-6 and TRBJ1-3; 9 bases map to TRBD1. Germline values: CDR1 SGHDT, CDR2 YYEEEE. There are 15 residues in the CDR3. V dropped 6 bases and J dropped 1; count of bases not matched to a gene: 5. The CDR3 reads CASTRGTGSGNTIYF. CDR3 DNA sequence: TGTGCCAGCACCCGCGGGACAGGGTCTGGAAACACCATATATTTT.